This TCR beta chain was recorded in a study of CD8 T cells in ankylosing spondylitis. TCRdb fed the 5' RACE reads into MiXCR, producing one record per CDR3 protein. The sample yields 300,000 to 350,000 distinct CDR3 sequences, about 14% seen once. Findings and caveats of the study: According to the report, clones linked to the disease were significantly enriched in matched synovial fluid samples taken from ankylosing spondylitis patients.

Germline V gene lookup returns CDR1 ENHRY and CDR2 SYGVKD. CDR3 size: 14 residues. V shed 1 base and J 6 bases; nucleotides not matched to a gene: 3. For this clonotype: Its cognate antigen is unknown.

The V call is TRBV10-3, the J call TRBJ2-1; 7 bases are a match to TRBD1. Sequenced sample: blood, either unsorted or a sorted T cell fraction (not recorded which). The sequence came from a male donor with ankylosing spondylitis or in good health (not recorded which). CDR3: CAISELRQGNEQFF. CDR3 sequence (DNA): TGTGCCATCAGTGAGTTAAGACAGGGCAATGAGCAGTTCTTC.